The TCR beta chain described here comes from a study of T-cell reconstitution after alpha-beta-depleted transplantation in children. Unique molecular identifiers were used in preparing the TCRbeta library. One entry per CDR3 protein results from TCRdb running MiXCR on the PCR reads. The sample lists hundreds of thousands of distinct CDR3 sequences; roughly 15% were seen once. There are many counts of this clonotype. CDR1 and CDR2 (germline): DFQATT, SNEGSKA (reference sequence). This CDR3 spans 17 amino acids. V shed 0 bases and J 6 bases; nucleotides not matched to a gene: 11. The clonotype comes from a human donor who donated a stem cell graft to a child with acute myeloid leukemia. J is TRBJ1-5 and V is TRBV20-1, with TRBD1 matching over 10 bases. The sample was PBMCs from the stem cell graft donor, taken from the stem cell graft. The DNA of the CDR3 is TGCAGTGCTAGAGATCCCGGGACAGGGGAACTGGGTCAGCCCCAGCATTTT. Its translation: CSARDPGTGELGQPQHF.